This is a list of T cell receptor beta chains from one sample in a study of blood T cell repertoires in COVID-19. Sequencing used immunoSEQ multiplex PCR; TCRdb keeps in-frame clones, though not all of them. The repertoire has under 300,000 clones, around 86% of them found once; the top ten carry approximately 0.85%. The sample comprised peripheral blood. All receptors derive from a woman aged 40 to 50 who had recovered from COVID-19. Each CDR3 is given with its conserved first and last residue. A D gene is named only where the DNA matches it firmly. Size is stated for part of the rows, as once, few or many counts, or as a class when the clone is expanded.

d_gene,j_gene,abundance,v_gene,CDR3aa,CDR3nt
NA,TRBJ1-5,NA,TRBV11-2,CASSLTGKQPQHF,TGTGCCAGCAGCTTAACAGGGAAACAGCCCCAGCATTTT
NA,TRBJ1-3,NA,TRBV6-5,CASSLPGDTIYF,TGTGCCAGCAGTTTGCCAGGGGACACCATATATTTT
NA,TRBJ1-5,NA,TRBV10-3,CAISAPILTGTGDQPQHF,TGTGCCATCAGTGCTCCTATTTTGACAGGAACCGGGGATCAGCCCCAGCATTTT
NA,TRBJ1-4,once,TRBV11-3,CASSLEEDRKLFF,TGTGCCAGCAGCTTAGAGGAGGACAGAAAACTGTTTTTT
NA,TRBJ2-3,NA,TRBV7-7,CASSLSPTDTQYF,TGTGCTAGCAGCTTATCCCCGACAGATACGCAGTATTTT
NA,TRBJ2-7,NA,TRBV7-9,CASSFSADSYEQYF,TGTGCCAGCAGCTTTTCCGCGGACTCCTACGAGCAGTACTTC
TRBD2,TRBJ2-7,NA,TRBV7-2,CASSTLAGVTYEQYF,TGTGCCAGCAGCACCTTAGCGGGGGTGACCTACGAGCAGTACTTC
NA,TRBJ1-4,NA,TRBV9,CASSPHGGANEKLFF,TGTGCCAGCAGCCCCCATGGAGGGGCTAATGAAAAACTGTTTTTT
NA,TRBJ1-4,few,TRBV19,CASSIQGKEKLFF,TGTGCCAGTAGTATACAGGGGAAGGAAAAACTGTTTTTT
TRBD2,TRBJ2-2,few,TRBV2,CASSASGSGAGELFF,TGTGCCAGCAGCGCAAGCGGGAGTGGGGCCGGGGAGCTGTTTTTT
NA,TRBJ1-1,NA,TRBV5-1,CASSLPRQTEAFF,TGCGCCAGCAGCTTGCCACGACAGACTGAAGCTTTCTTT
NA,TRBJ1-1,few,TRBV19,CASTAGLYGEDTEAFF,TGTGCCAGTACAGCCGGCTTGTATGGCGAGGACACTGAAGCTTTCTTT
TRBD2,TRBJ2-7,NA,TRBV6-5,CASRSGRGGSYEQYF,TGTGCCAGCAGGAGCGGGAGGGGGGGGTCTTACGAGCAGTACTTC
TRBD2,TRBJ2-1,NA,TRBV5-8,CASSVSGRLNEQFF,TGTGCCAGCAGCGTAAGCGGGAGGCTAAATGAGCAGTTCTTC
NA,TRBJ2-2,NA,TRBV7-9,CASSPRGVGELFF,TGTGCCAGCAGCCCCCGGGGAGTCGGGGAGCTGTTTTTT
TRBD1,TRBJ1-1,NA,TRBV28,CASRPGQGTYTEAFF,TGTGCCAGCAGGCCGGGACAGGGGACCTACACTGAAGCTTTCTTT
NA,TRBJ2-1,NA,TRBV25-1,CASSEKGGSHNEQFF,TGTGCCAGCAGTGAAAAGGGGGGGTCCCACAATGAGCAGTTCTTC
TRBD1,TRBJ1-3,once,TRBV5-1,CASSFGDRAGNTIYF,TGCGCCAGCAGCTTCGGGGACAGGGCCGGAAACACCATATATTTT
TRBD2,TRBJ2-1,NA,TRBV20-1,CSASPTSGSIRNEQFF,TGCAGTGCTAGTCCGACTAGCGGGAGTATTAGAAATGAGCAGTTCTTC
TRBD2,TRBJ2-3,NA,TRBV10-2,CASSESGLAGGGTDTQYF,TGCGCCAGCAGTGAGTCCGGACTAGCGGGAGGAGGCACAGATACGCAGTATTTT
NA,TRBJ1-2,NA,TRBV18,CASSPESGNGYTF,TGTGCCAGCTCACCAGAGTCGGGGAATGGCTACACCTTC
TRBD2,TRBJ2-7,NA,TRBV13,CATRVSGTIGEQYF,TGTGCCACCCGCGTTAGCGGGACCATTGGCGAGCAGTACTTC
TRBD1,TRBJ1-4,once,TRBV28,CASSNRGTNEKLFF,TGTGCCAGCAGTAACAGGGGGACTAATGAAAAACTGTTTTTT
NA,TRBJ2-6,once,TRBV21-1,CASSKARQRSGANVLTF,TGTGCCAGCAGCAAAGCGCGACAGCGCTCTGGGGCCAACGTCCTGACTTTC
NA,TRBJ2-7,NA,TRBV6-2/TRBV6-3,CASSYSRGTYEQYF,TGTGCCAGCAGTTACTCCAGGGGCACCTACGAGCAGTACTTC
NA,TRBJ1-1,NA,TRBV21-1,CARIPPRAENTEAFF,TGTGCCCGCATCCCGCCCAGGGCTGAAAACACTGAAGCTTTCTTT
TRBD2,TRBJ2-1,NA,TRBV25-1,CASSDSSGAYNEQFF,TGTGCCAGCAGTGATTCTAGCGGCGCCTACAATGAGCAGTTCTTC
NA,TRBJ2-7,NA,TRBV7-9,CASTRPGDYEQYF,TGTGCCAGCACTCGGCCAGGGGACTACGAGCAGTACTTC
NA,TRBJ2-3,NA,TRBV6-6,CASSPRRGVPTDTQYF,TGTGCCAGCAGCCCCCGCAGGGGGGTCCCCACAGATACGCAGTATTTT
TRBD1,TRBJ2-1,NA,TRBV18,CASSRQQGDNEQFF,TGTGCCAGCTCCCGCCAACAGGGGGACAATGAGCAGTTCTTC
TRBD1,TRBJ2-7,once,TRBV12-3/TRBV12-4,CASRDRAGNEQYF,TGTGCCAGCAGAGACAGGGCTGGAAACGAGCAGTACTTC
TRBD1,TRBJ2-3,NA,TRBV5-1,CASSLAGQKADTQYF,TGCGCCAGCAGCTTGGCGGGACAGAAAGCAGATACGCAGTATTTT
NA,TRBJ2-2,NA,TRBV12-3/TRBV12-4,CASSFVGPGELFF,TGTGCCAGCAGTTTCGTGGGGCCCGGGGAGCTGTTTTTT
NA,TRBJ2-1,NA,TRBV7-9,CASSLVGVNPYNEQFF,TGTGCCAGCAGCTTAGTGGGCGTAAATCCTTACAATGAGCAGTTCTTC
TRBD1,TRBJ1-4,NA,TRBV27,CASRRTGTVGEKLFF,TGTGCCAGCAGGCGGACCGGGACAGTCGGTGAAAAACTGTTTTTT
NA,TRBJ1-1,NA,TRBV2,CASSSTSNTEAFF,TGTGCCAGCAGTTCCACTTCGAACACTGAAGCTTTCTTT
NA,TRBJ1-2,once,TRBV30,CAWTYEGTRGYTF,TGTGCCTGGACTTATGAGGGCACAAGAGGCTACACCTTC
NA,TRBJ2-5,NA,TRBV3-1/TRBV3-2,CASSTRGVETQYF,TGTGCCAGCAGCACCAGGGGGGTTGAGACCCAGTACTTC
TRBD2,TRBJ2-1,NA,TRBV11-2,CASSPRWSGRSVSPQFF,TGTGCCAGCAGCCCTCGTTGGAGCGGGAGGTCTGTATCTCCCCAGTTCTTC
NA,TRBJ2-7,NA,TRBV2,CASRAGPGTAYEQYF,TGTGCCAGCAGGGCGGGGCCCGGGACGGCCTACGAGCAGTACTTC
NA,TRBJ2-7,NA,TRBV14,CASSRPGSSYEQYF,TGTGCCAGCAGCCGCCCCGGTAGCTCCTACGAGCAGTACTTC
TRBD1,TRBJ1-6,once,TRBV18,CASSPGTGDNSPLHF,TGTGCCAGCTCACCTGGGACAGGGGACAATTCACCCCTCCACTTT
TRBD1,TRBJ2-3,NA,TRBV2,CASRLQGGTDTQYF,TGTGCCAGCAGACTACAGGGGGGCACAGATACGCAGTATTTT
NA,TRBJ2-7,NA,TRBV6-5,CASSYEFEQYF,TGTGCCAGCAGTTATGAGTTCGAGCAGTACTTC
NA,TRBJ2-1,NA,TRBV21-1,CASSNGGLSYNEQFF,TGTGCCAGCAGCAATGGCGGGCTATCCTACAATGAGCAGTTCTTC
NA,TRBJ2-2,NA,TRBV30,CAWRRMTGELFF,TGTGCCTGGAGGAGGATGACCGGGGAGCTGTTTTTT
NA,TRBJ1-2,NA,TRBV12-5,CASVPEGWNGYTF,TGTGCTAGTGTCCCGGAGGGTTGGAATGGCTACACCTTC
TRBD1,TRBJ2-3,NA,TRBV6-1,CASSEAGTVNYGTDTQYF,TGTGCCAGCAGTGAAGCCGGGACAGTCAACTATGGCACAGATACGCAGTATTTT